These 19 T cell receptor beta chains share one sample of origin, sequenced in a study of blood T cell repertoires in COVID-19. Profiled with immunoSEQ multiplex PCR; TCRdb holds only in-frame clones, not every one. The sample lists 160,000 or so clones; about 90% were seen once. The specimen was peripheral blood. The receptors were gathered from a man aged 55 to 70 with acute or convalescent COVID-19.

This clone was observed a handful of times. The V and J genes are TRBV5-1 and TRBJ1-5; TRBD1 matches 7 bases. The trim removed 4 bases at V and 0 bases at J, leaving 7 bases unmatched. The CDR3 length is 16 residues. The germline CDR1 and CDR2 sequences are SGHRS and YFSETQ. CDR3 in DNA: TGCGCCAGCAGCCCGACCGGGACAGCTAGCAATCAGCCCCAGCATTTT. Translated, it gives CASSPTGTASNQPQHF.

This sequence joins TRBV10-3 and TRBJ2-7; no reliable D call. Between the trimmed V and J ends, which lost 5 bases and 2 bases, there was a span of 10 bases. The CDR3 runs to 13 residues. The germline gives CDR1 ENHRY, CDR2 SYGVKD. CDR3 coding DNA: TGTGCCATCAGTCCAGGTTCTCCCTACGAGCAGTACTTC. This codes for CAISPGSPYEQYF.

V usage is TRBV14 and J usage is TRBJ1-5; the match to TRBD1 covers 9 bases. Germline-derived CDR1 and CDR2 are SGHDN and FVKESK. The trim removed 4 bases at V and 4 bases at J, leaving 5 bases unmatched. The CDR3 is 15 residues long. CDR3 residues: CASSRAGTGNQPQHF. CDR3 sequence (DNA): TGTGCCAGCAGCCGAGCCGGGACAGGGAATCAGCCCCAGCATTTT.

The J gene is TRBJ2-1, the V gene TRBV5-1; 12 bases align to TRBD2. The ends lost 4 bases at V and 7 bases at J; junction bases unmatched: 3. Germline values: CDR1 SGHRS, CDR2 YFSETQ. CDR3 length equals 14 residues. In DNA form, the CDR3 reads TGCGCCAGCAGCCAGACTAGCGGGGGAAATGAGCAGTTCTTC. It encodes CASSQTSGGNEQFF.

This clone was detected a few times. This chain uses TRBV19 with TRBJ2-1, with a weak D call TRBD2 (6 bases). Germline CDR1 and CDR2: LNHDA and SQIVND (reference sequence). V was pared by 4 bases and J by 7 bases, with 17 bases between. The CDR3 contains 15 residues. As DNA, the CDR3 is TGTGCCAGTAGTAACGGGGGACGAGTGAAGAATGAGCAGTTCTTC. Its translation is CASSNGGRVKNEQFF.

This rearrangement joins TRBV7-8 to TRBJ2-2; maybe TRBD1 (6 bases). The ends were cut back, 5 bases at V and 6 bases at J, with 40 bases in the middle. Germline CDR1 reads SGHVS; CDR2 reads FQNEAQ. This CDR3 has 23 residues. The CDR3 here is CASSQDKVHRWGKKGVVAGELFF. In nucleotides, the CDR3 is TGTGCCAGCAGCCAGGACAAGGTTCACAGGTGGGGAAAAAAGGGGGTGGTGGCCGGGGAGCTGTTTTTT.

The chain couples TRBV7-6 to TRBJ1-4, with 9 bases fitting TRBD1. The V segment lost 0 bases and the J segment 5 bases; nucleotides outside the gene matches: 1. The CDR3 totals 15 residues. CDR1 SGHVS and CDR2 FNYEAQ come from the germline V gene. The CDR3 here is CASSLAGQGNEKLFF. The DNA of the CDR3 is TGTGCCAGCAGCTTAGCCGGACAGGGGAATGAAAAACTGTTTTTT.

J is TRBJ1-4 and V is TRBV3-1 (or the pseudogene TRBV3-2), with D perhaps TRBD1 (6 bases). V shed 3 bases and J shed 11 bases, with 25 bases lying between them. Germline lookup yields CDR1 LGHDT and CDR2 YNNKEL (reference sequence). The CDR3 consists of 17 residues. DNA of the CDR3: TGTGCCAGCAGCCAGGGGCTGGCGGGGGGTGGGGGCGAGAAACTGTTTTTT. This gives the protein CASSQGLAGGGGEKLFF.

This sequence joins TRBV27 and TRBJ1-6; D remains ambiguous. The germline V gene has CDR1 MNHEY and CDR2 SMNVEV (reference sequence). CDR3 length: 14 amino acids. The V end was cut by 3 bases, the J end by 4 bases, with 7 bases between. CDR3 sequence: CASSFGSYNSPLHF. DNA of the CDR3: TGTGCCAGCAGTTTTGGCAGTTATAATTCACCCCTCCACTTT.

The rearrangement uses TRBV6-5 and TRBJ1-1; 9 bases are shared with TRBD1. The V gene end was trimmed by 6 bases and the J gene end by 4 bases; junction bases not matched to a gene: 6. Germline V CDR1 and CDR2: MNHEY, SVGAGI. This CDR3 contains 14 residues. The CDR3, as DNA: TGTGCCAGCAGCGTCGGACAGGGGAGCACTGAAGCTTTCTTT. It translates to CASSVGQGSTEAFF.

V usage is TRBV20-1 and J usage is TRBJ1-2; D is unresolved. Looked up from germline, CDR1 is DFQATT and CDR2 is SNEGSKA (reference sequence). Trimming shortened V by 3 bases and J by 0 bases, and 11 bases separated the two germline ends. The CDR3 spans 14 residues. The CDR3 loop reads CSASRGVPNYGYTF. The DNA for the CDR3 is TGCAGTGCTAGTCGGGGTGTGCCTAACTATGGCTACACCTTC.

V usage is TRBV19 and J usage is TRBJ1-2; TRBD1 agrees at 9 bases. The germline V gene encodes CDR1 LNHDA and CDR2 SQIVND (reference sequence). V trimming: 6 bases; J trimming: 2 bases; junction bases outside the gene matches: 7. The CDR3 totals 15 residues. The CDR3 sequence is CASSAPGTGNYGYTF. In DNA form, the CDR3 reads TGTGCCAGTAGCGCCCCCGGGACAGGGAACTATGGCTACACCTTC.

The genes are TRBV7-6 and TRBJ2-7; D might be TRBD1 (6 bases). This CDR3 comprises 13 residues. Germline assignment: CDR1 SGHVS and CDR2 FNYEAQ. Between the trimmed V and J ends, which lost 1 base and 2 bases, there was a span of 6 bases. CDR3 residues: CASSLGGPYEQYF. The CDR3 nucleotides read TGTGCCAGCAGCTTAGGGGGGCCCTACGAGCAGTACTTC.

CDR3 coding DNA: TGTGCCAGTAGTAGTGACAGGGAATACGAGCAGTACTTC. It yields the protein CASSSDREYEQYF. V is TRBV19 and J is TRBJ2-7; 7 nucleotides agree with TRBD1. Trimming at V came to 4 bases and at J to 4 bases, leaving 4 bases not matched to a gene. CDR1 and CDR2 from the germline V gene are LNHDA and SQIVND (reference sequence). There are 13 residues in the CDR3.

The chain carries TRBV21-1 and TRBJ2-7; the table's D call of TRBD1 was not tested on the DNA. TRBV21-1 is a recognized pseudogene. The CDR3 is 14 amino acids. CDR3 loop: CASSTSTGGDEQYF. The CDR3 nucleotides are TGTGCCAGCAGCACTTCCACAGGCGGAGACGAGCAGTACTTC.

This clone was observed a few times. The chain carries TRBV4-2 and TRBJ1-1; D gene ambiguous. Germline CDR1 and CDR2: LGHNA and YNFKEQ. V was pared by 1 base and J by 8 bases, with 23 bases between. The CDR3 length is 17 residues. CDR3 in amino acids: CASSQGYKDSGVGEAFF. CDR3 sequence (DNA): TGTGCCAGCAGCCAAGGATATAAGGACTCCGGGGTAGGCGAAGCTTTCTTT.

The chain couples TRBV6-2 or TRBV6-3 to TRBJ2-3; 7 bases are shared with TRBD1. Germline CDR1 is MNHEY and CDR2 is SVGEGT. V shed 4 bases and J 1 base; nucleotides not matched to a gene: 17. CDR3 length: 19 residues. CDR3 amino acids: CASSSLRDRNLLGTDTQYF. In nucleotides, the CDR3 is TGTGCCAGCAGTTCTCTCCGGGACAGAAACCTTCTTGGCACAGATACGCAGTATTTT.

This clone was detected once. The genes are TRBV4-1 and TRBJ1-1, with D unclear. CDR1 and CDR2 from the germline V gene are MGHRA and YSYEKL. V lost 4 bases and J 1 base, leaving 16 bases between the germline ends. CDR3 length: 16 amino acids. For the CDR3, the DNA is TGCGCCAGCAGCCCGGGAGGGTGGGAGCCGAACACTGAAGCTTTCTTT. This gives the protein CASSPGGWEPNTEAFF.

This sequence joins TRBV5-1 and TRBJ1-1, with 7 nucleotides matching TRBD1. The CDR3 consists of 15 residues. V gave up 4 bases and J gave up 0 bases; unmatched junction bases: 6. CDR1 is SGHRS and CDR2 is YFSETQ in the germline V gene. CDR3 loop: CASSRQGQLNTEAFF. The CDR3 coding sequence is TGCGCCAGCAGCCGGCAGGGACAGCTGAACACTGAAGCTTTCTTT. The variable domain in full, completed from reference TRBV5-1 and TRBJ1-1, reads KAGVTQTPRYLIKTRGQQVTLSCSPISGHRSVSWYQQTPGQGLQFLFEYFSETQRNKGNFPGRFSGRQFSNSRSEMNVSTLELGDSALYLCASSRQGQLNTEAFFGQGTRLTVV.